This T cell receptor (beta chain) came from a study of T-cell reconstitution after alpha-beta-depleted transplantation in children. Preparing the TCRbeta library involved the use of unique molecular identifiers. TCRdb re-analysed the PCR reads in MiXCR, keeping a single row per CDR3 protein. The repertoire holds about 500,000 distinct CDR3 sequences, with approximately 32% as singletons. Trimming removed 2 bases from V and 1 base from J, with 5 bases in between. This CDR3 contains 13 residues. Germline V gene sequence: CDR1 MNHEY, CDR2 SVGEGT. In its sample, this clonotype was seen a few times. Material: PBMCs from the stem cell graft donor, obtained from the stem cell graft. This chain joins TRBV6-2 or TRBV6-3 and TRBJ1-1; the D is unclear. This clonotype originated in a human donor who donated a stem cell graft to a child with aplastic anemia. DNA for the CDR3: TGTGCCAGCAGTTACGTACCGAACACTGAAGCTTTCTTT. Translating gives CASSYVPNTEAFF.